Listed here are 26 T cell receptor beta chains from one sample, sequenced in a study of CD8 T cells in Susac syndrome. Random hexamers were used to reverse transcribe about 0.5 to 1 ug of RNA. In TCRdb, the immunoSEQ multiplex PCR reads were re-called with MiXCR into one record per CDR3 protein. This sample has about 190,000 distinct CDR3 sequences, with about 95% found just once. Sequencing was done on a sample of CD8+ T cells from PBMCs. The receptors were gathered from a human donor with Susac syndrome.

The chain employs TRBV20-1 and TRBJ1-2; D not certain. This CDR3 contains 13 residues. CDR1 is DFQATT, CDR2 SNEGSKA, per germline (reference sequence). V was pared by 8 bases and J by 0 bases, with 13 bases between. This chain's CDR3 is CSPRGTPNYGYTF. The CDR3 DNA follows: TGCAGTCCCAGAGGAACCCCTAACTATGGCTACACCTTC.

The CDR3, as DNA: TGTGCCAGCAGTGAAGCGTGGAGGGACACTGAAGCTTTCTTT. Encoded protein: CASSEAWRDTEAFF. This sequence joins TRBV6-1 and TRBJ1-1, with unresolved D. In germline, CDR1 is MNHNS, CDR2 SASEGT. The CDR3 totals 14 residues. V was trimmed by 0 bases and J by 3 bases, leaving 8 bases between them.

CDR3 sequence: CASSVEEGGLETQYF. CDR3 coding DNA: TGTGCCAGCAGCGTAGAGGAGGGGGGACTGGAGACCCAGTACTTC. V is TRBV9 and J is TRBJ2-5; D tentatively fits TRBD1 or TRBD2 (6 bases each). Germline lookup yields CDR1 SGDLS and CDR2 YYNGEE. The CDR3 has 15 amino acids. Trimming removed 0 bases at V and 5 bases at J, with 14 bases between. The entire variable domain, with the rest obtained from reference TRBV9 and TRBJ2-5, is as follows: DSGVTQTPKHLITATGQRVTLRCSPRSGDLSVYWYQQSLDQGLQFLIQYYNGEERAKGNILERFSAQQFPDLHSELNLSSLELGDSALYFCASSVEEGGLETQYFGPGTRLLVL.

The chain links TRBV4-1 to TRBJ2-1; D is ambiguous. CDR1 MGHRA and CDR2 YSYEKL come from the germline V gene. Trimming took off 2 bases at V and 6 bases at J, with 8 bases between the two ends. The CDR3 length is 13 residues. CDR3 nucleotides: TGCGCCAGCAGCCAATTTTACCTCAATGAGCAGTTCTTC. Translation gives CASSQFYLNEQFF.

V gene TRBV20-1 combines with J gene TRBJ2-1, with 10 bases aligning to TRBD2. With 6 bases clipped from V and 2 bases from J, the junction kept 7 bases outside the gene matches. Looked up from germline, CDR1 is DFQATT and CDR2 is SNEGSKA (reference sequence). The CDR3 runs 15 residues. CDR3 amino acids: CSAPRTSGPYNEQFF. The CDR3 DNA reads TGCAGTGCCCCTCGGACTAGCGGCCCCTACAATGAGCAGTTCTTC.

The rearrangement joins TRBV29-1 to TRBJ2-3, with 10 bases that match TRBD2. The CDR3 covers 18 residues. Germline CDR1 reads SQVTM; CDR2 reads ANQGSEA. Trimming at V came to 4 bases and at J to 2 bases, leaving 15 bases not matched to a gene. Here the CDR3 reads CSVGLAGVVSEDTDTQYF. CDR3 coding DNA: TGCAGCGTTGGCCTAGCGGGAGTGGTATCCGAGGACACAGATACGCAGTATTTT.

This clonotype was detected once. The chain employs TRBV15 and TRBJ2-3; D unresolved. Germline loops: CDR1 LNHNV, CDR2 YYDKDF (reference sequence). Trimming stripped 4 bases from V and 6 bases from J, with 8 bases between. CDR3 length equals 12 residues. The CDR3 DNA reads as TGTGCCACCAGCACCCTCTCGGATACGCAGTATTTT. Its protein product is CATSTLSDTQYF.

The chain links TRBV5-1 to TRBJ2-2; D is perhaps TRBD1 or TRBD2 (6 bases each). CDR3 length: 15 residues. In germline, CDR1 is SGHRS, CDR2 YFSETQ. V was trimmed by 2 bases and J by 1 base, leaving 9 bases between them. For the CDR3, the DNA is TGCGCCAGCAGCTTTGCGGGACAGAACACCGGGGAGCTGTTTTTT. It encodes CASSFAGQNTGELFF.

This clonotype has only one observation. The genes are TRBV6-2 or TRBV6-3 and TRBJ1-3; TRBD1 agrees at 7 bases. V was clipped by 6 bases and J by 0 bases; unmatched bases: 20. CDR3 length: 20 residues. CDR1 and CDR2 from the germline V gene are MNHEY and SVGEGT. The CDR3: CASRSRTGESEGFSGNTIYF. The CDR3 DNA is TGTGCCAGCAGGAGCCGTACAGGGGAGTCCGAGGGCTTCTCTGGAAACACCATATATTTT.

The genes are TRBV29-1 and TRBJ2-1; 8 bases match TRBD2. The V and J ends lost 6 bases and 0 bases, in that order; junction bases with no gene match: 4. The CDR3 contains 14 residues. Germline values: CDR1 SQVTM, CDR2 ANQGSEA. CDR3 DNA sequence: TGCAGCGTCGTGAGCGGGAGCTCCTACAATGAGCAGTTCTTC. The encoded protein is CSVVSGSSYNEQFF.

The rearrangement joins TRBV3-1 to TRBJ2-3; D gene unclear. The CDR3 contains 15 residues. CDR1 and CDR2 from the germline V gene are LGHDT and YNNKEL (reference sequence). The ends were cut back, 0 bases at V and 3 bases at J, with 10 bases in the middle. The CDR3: CASSQDGSVTDTQYF. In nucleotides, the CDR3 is TGTGCCAGCAGCCAAGACGGCTCGGTTACAGATACGCAGTATTTT.

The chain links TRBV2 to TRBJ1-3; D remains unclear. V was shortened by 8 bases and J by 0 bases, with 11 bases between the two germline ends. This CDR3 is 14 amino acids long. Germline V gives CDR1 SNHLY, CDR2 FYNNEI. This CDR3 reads CASHRSGSGNTIYF. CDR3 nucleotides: TGTGCCAGCCACCGTAGCGGCTCTGGAAACACCATATATTTT.

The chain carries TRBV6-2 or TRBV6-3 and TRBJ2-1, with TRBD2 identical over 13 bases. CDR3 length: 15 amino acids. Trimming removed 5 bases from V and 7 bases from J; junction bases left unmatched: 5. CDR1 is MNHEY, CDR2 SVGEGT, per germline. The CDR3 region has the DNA TGTGCCAGCAGTCCTACGGGACTAGCGGGAAATGAGCAGTTCTTC. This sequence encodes CASSPTGLAGNEQFF.

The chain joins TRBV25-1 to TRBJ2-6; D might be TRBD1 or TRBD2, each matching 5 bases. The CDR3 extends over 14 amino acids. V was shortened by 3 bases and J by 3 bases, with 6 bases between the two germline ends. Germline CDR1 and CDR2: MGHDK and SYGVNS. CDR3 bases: TGTGCCAGCAGTGAGGGGGATGGGGCCAACGTCCTGACTTTC. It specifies CASSEGDGANVLTF.

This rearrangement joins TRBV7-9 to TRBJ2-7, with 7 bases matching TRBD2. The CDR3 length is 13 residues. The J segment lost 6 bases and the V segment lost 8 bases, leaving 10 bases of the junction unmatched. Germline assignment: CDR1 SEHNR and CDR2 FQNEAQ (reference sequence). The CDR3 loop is CASGGDYPIEQYF. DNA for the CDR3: TGTGCCAGCGGGGGGGACTACCCCATCGAGCAGTACTTC.

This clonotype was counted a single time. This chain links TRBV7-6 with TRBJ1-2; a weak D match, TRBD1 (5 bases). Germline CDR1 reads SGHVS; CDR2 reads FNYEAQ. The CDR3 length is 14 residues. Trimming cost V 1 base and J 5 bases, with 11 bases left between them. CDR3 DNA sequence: TGTGCCAGCAGCTTAGATGGGACGGATTATGGCTACACCTTC. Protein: CASSLDGTDYGYTF.

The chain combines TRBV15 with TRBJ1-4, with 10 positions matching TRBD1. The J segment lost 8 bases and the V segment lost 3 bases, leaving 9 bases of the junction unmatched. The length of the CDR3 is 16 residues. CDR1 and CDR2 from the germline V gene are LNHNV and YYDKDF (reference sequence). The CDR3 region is CATSSDTTGGFEKLFF. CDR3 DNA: TGTGCCACCAGCAGTGACACGACAGGGGGCTTCGAAAAACTGTTTTTT.

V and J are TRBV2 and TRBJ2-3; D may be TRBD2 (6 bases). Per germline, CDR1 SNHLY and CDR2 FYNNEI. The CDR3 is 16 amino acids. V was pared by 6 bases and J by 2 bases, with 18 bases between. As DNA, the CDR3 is TGTGCCAGCAGGTCTCTAGCGACGGTCCCCACAGATACGCAGTATTTT. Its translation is CASRSLATVPTDTQYF.

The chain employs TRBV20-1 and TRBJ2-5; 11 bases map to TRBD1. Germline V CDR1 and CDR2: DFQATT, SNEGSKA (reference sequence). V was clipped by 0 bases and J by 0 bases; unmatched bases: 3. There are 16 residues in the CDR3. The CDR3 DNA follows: TGCAGTGCTAGAGAGGGGACAGGGGGAAACCAAGAGACCCAGTACTTC. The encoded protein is CSAREGTGGNQETQYF.

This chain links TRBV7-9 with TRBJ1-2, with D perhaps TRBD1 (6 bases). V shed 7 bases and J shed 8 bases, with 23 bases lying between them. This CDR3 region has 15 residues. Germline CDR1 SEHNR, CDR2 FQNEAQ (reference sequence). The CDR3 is CASTPTMGGAGGYTF. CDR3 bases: TGTGCCAGCACACCCACAATGGGGGGCGCAGGGGGCTACACCTTC.

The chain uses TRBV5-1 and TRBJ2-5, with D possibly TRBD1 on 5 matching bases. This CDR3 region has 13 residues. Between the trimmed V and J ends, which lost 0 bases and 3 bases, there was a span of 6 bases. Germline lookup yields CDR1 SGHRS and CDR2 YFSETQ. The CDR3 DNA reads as TGCGCCAGCAGCTTGGTAGGGGAAGAGACCCAGTACTTC. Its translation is CASSLVGEETQYF. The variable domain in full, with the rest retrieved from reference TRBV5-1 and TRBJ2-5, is KAGVTQTPRYLIKTRGQQVTLSCSPISGHRSVSWYQQTPGQGLQFLFEYFSETQRNKGNFPGRFSGRQFSNSRSEMNVSTLELGDSALYLCASSLVGEETQYFGPGTRLLVL.

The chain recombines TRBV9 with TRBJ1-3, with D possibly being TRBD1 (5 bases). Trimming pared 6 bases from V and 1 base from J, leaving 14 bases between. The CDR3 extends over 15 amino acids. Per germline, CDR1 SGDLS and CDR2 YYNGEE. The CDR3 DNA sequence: TGTGCCAGCACTCACGGGACCGGTTCTGGAAACACCATATATTTT. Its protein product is CASTHGTGSGNTIYF.

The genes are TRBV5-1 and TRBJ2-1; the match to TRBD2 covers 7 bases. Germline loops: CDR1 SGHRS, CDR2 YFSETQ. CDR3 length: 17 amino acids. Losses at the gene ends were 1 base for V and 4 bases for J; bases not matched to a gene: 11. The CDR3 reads CASSLRGGLADYNEQFF. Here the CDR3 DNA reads TGCGCCAGCAGCTTGCGTGGTGGGCTAGCGGATTACAATGAGCAGTTCTTC.

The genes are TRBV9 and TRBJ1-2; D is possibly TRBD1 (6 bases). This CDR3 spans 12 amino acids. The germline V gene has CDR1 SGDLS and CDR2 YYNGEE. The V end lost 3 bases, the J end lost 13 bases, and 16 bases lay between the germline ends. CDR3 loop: CASSADTDRATF. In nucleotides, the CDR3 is TGTGCCAGCAGCGCGGACACGGACAGAGCCACCTTC.

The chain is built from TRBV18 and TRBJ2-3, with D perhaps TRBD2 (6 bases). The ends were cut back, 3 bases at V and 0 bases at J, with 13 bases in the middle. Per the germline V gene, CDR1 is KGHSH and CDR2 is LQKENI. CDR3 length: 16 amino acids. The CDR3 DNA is TGTGCCAGCTCACCGGCTAGCGACGCTAGCACAGATACGCAGTATTTT. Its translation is CASSPASDASTDTQYF.

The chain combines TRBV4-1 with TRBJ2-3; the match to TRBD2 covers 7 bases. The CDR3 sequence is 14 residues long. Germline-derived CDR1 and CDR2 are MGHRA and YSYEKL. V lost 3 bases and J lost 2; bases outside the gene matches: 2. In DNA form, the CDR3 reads TGCGCCAGCAGCCAGGGACTACCCACAGATACGCAGTATTTT. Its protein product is CASSQGLPTDTQYF.